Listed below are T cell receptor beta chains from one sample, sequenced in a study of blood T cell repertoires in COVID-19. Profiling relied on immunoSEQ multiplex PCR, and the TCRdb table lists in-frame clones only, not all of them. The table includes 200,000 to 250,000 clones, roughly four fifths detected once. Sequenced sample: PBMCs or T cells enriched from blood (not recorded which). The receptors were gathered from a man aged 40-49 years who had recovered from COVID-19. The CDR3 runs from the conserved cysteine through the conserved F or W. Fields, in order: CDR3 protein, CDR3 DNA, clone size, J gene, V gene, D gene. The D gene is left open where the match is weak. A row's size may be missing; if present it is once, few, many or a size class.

CDR3 protein: CASSPYIRVNQPQHF; CDR3 DNA: TGCGCCAGCAGCCCCTACATCAGGGTAAATCAGCCCCAGCATTTT; clone size: NA; J gene: TRBJ1-5; V gene: TRBV4-1; D gene: NA
CDR3 protein: CASRHRNTGELFF; CDR3 DNA: TGTGCCAGTAGACATCGTAATACCGGGGAGCTGTTTTTT; clone size: NA; J gene: TRBJ2-2; V gene: TRBV19; D gene: NA
CDR3 protein: CASSPNAGIDQPQHF; CDR3 DNA: TGTGCCAGCTCTCCCAACGCGGGAATTGATCAGCCCCAGCATTTT; clone size: NA; J gene: TRBJ1-5; V gene: TRBV18; D gene: NA
CDR3 protein: CASSQVGTKTQYF; CDR3 DNA: TGCGCCAGCAGCCAAGTAGGGACTAAGACCCAGTACTTC; clone size: NA; J gene: TRBJ2-5; V gene: TRBV4-1; D gene: TRBD2
CDR3 protein: CASSQGGRAEAFF; CDR3 DNA: TGCGCCAGCAGTCAAGGGGGCAGGGCTGAAGCTTTCTTT; clone size: NA; J gene: TRBJ1-1; V gene: TRBV5-1; D gene: TRBD1
CDR3 protein: CASSLPGQAITGELFF; CDR3 DNA: TGTGCCAGCAGCTTACCAGGACAGGCAATCACCGGGGAGCTGTTTTTT; clone size: NA; J gene: TRBJ2-2; V gene: TRBV7-2; D gene: TRBD1
CDR3 protein: CASSPGGEAGELFF; CDR3 DNA: TGTGCCAGCAGCCCCGGGGGGGAGGCCGGGGAGCTGTTTTTT; clone size: NA; J gene: TRBJ2-2; V gene: TRBV3-1/TRBV3-2; D gene: TRBD2
CDR3 protein: CARSLEGANTEAFF; CDR3 DNA: TGTGCCAGAAGCTTGGAGGGGGCGAACACTGAAGCTTTCTTT; clone size: NA; J gene: TRBJ1-1; V gene: TRBV5-3; D gene: TRBD1
CDR3 protein: CASIKAGQGAYEQYF; CDR3 DNA: TGTGCCAGCATCAAGGCGGGACAGGGAGCCTACGAGCAGTACTTC; clone size: NA; J gene: TRBJ2-7; V gene: TRBV28; D gene: TRBD1
CDR3 protein: CASSSGTPNTEAFF; CDR3 DNA: TGCGCCAGCAGCTCCGGGACACCGAACACTGAAGCTTTCTTT; clone size: NA; J gene: TRBJ1-1; V gene: TRBV5-1; D gene: NA
CDR3 protein: CASSTPGTSGSRETQYF; CDR3 DNA: TGTGCCAGTAGTACCCCGGGGACTAGCGGGAGTAGGGAGACCCAGTACTTC; clone size: NA; J gene: TRBJ2-5; V gene: TRBV19; D gene: TRBD2
CDR3 protein: CASRLGGALYGYTF; CDR3 DNA: TGTGCCAGCAGATTAGGCGGAGCCCTTTATGGCTACACCTTC; clone size: NA; J gene: TRBJ1-2; V gene: TRBV28; D gene: NA
CDR3 protein: CAAQVGQGNTEAFF; CDR3 DNA: TGTGCCGCTCAAGTGGGACAGGGGAACACTGAAGCTTTCTTT; clone size: NA; J gene: TRBJ1-1; V gene: TRBV15; D gene: TRBD1
CDR3 protein: CASRLQGLLSGELFF; CDR3 DNA: TGTGCCAGCAGGCTACAGGGGTTACTTTCCGGGGAGCTGTTTTTT; clone size: NA; J gene: TRBJ2-2; V gene: TRBV6-5; D gene: TRBD1
CDR3 protein: CASSLLAGGSTDTQYF; CDR3 DNA: TGTGCCAGCAGTCTATTAGCGGGGGGTAGCACAGATACGCAGTATTTT; clone size: NA; J gene: TRBJ2-3; V gene: TRBV28; D gene: TRBD2
CDR3 protein: CASSKDRDGEQYF; CDR3 DNA: TGTGCCAGCAGTAAGGACAGGGATGGCGAGCAGTACTTC; clone size: few; J gene: TRBJ2-7; V gene: TRBV11-1; D gene: TRBD1
CDR3 protein: CSVQSGVDTGELFF; CDR3 DNA: TGCAGCGTTCAGAGCGGGGTAGACACCGGGGAGCTGTTTTTT; clone size: NA; J gene: TRBJ2-2; V gene: TRBV29-1; D gene: TRBD2
CDR3 protein: CASSLWGRQDKSEAFF; CDR3 DNA: TGTGCCAGCAGTTTATGGGGTAGGCAGGACAAGTCTGAAGCTTTCTTT; clone size: NA; J gene: TRBJ1-1; V gene: TRBV28; D gene: NA
CDR3 protein: CASSLLSSAETQYF; CDR3 DNA: TGCGCCAGCAGCTTGTTATCTAGCGCAGAGACCCAGTACTTC; clone size: NA; J gene: TRBJ2-5; V gene: TRBV5-1; D gene: NA
CDR3 protein: CASSGTGGSSYEQYF; CDR3 DNA: TGCGCCAGCAGCGGTACAGGCGGAAGCTCCTACGAGCAGTACTTC; clone size: NA; J gene: TRBJ2-7; V gene: TRBV5-1; D gene: NA
CDR3 protein: CASSQKRGSGSGYTF; CDR3 DNA: TGTGCCAGCAGTCAGAAACGGGGGTCCGGTAGTGGCTACACCTTC; clone size: NA; J gene: TRBJ1-2; V gene: TRBV5-6; D gene: NA
CDR3 protein: CASSGGDRGVHEQYF; CDR3 DNA: TGTGCCAGCAGTGGCGGGGACAGGGGAGTCCACGAGCAGTACTTC; clone size: NA; J gene: TRBJ2-7; V gene: TRBV28; D gene: TRBD1
CDR3 protein: CAIARNRDNSEQFF; CDR3 DNA: TGTGCCATCGCAAGAAACCGGGATAATTCGGAGCAGTTCTTC; clone size: NA; J gene: TRBJ2-1; V gene: TRBV10-3; D gene: NA
CDR3 protein: CASSLKRLAGEYEQYF; CDR3 DNA: TGTGCCAGCAGCTTAAAAAGACTAGCGGGGGAATACGAGCAGTACTTC; clone size: NA; J gene: TRBJ2-7; V gene: TRBV7-8; D gene: TRBD2
CDR3 protein: CASSLNAAGGYNEQFF; CDR3 DNA: TGTGCCAGCAGCTTAAATGCAGCGGGGGGTTACAATGAGCAGTTCTTC; clone size: NA; J gene: TRBJ2-1; V gene: TRBV7-3; D gene: TRBD2
CDR3 protein: CASSQGDTGHRETQYF; CDR3 DNA: TGTGCCAGCAGCCAAGGCGATACAGGACATCGAGAGACCCAGTACTTC; clone size: NA; J gene: TRBJ2-5; V gene: TRBV3-1/TRBV3-2; D gene: NA
CDR3 protein: CASSIGQGRKEKLFF; CDR3 DNA: TGTGCCAGCAGTATTGGACAGGGGAGGAAGGAAAAACTGTTTTTT; clone size: once; J gene: TRBJ1-4; V gene: TRBV27; D gene: TRBD1